The 24 T cell receptor beta chains in this list originate from one sample, sequenced in a study of blood T cells in healthy people across ages. Combining a sample-barcoded 5' primer with a J-beta primer mix, a second PCR ran for 7 to 11 cycles. MiXCR, run by TCRdb on the 5' RACE reads, gives a single entry per CDR3 protein. The sample holds 540,000 or so distinct CDR3 sequences, approximately 25% seen once. Sequenced input: blood. The receptors were sampled from a woman in her 70s in good health.

The table lists this clonotype with many counts. V usage is TRBV9 and J usage is TRBJ2-1, with 10 nucleotides matching TRBD2. V gave up 0 bases and J gave up 3 bases; unmatched junction bases: 6. Per the germline V gene, CDR1 is SGDLS and CDR2 is YYNGEE. The CDR3 has 17 amino acids. CDR3 in amino acids: CASSVGSGGTNYNEQFF. The CDR3 DNA sequence: TGTGCCAGCAGCGTAGGTAGCGGGGGGACCAACTACAATGAGCAGTTCTTC.

The chain carries TRBV12-3 or TRBV12-4 and TRBJ2-7, with TRBD1 matching over 8 bases. The CDR3 extends over 15 amino acids. V trimming: 5 bases; J trimming: 5 bases; junction bases outside the gene matches: 11. The CDR3 here is CASSPRQGSVDEQYF. CDR3 nucleotide sequence: TGTGCCAGCAGTCCTCGACAGGGGAGCGTAGACGAGCAGTACTTC.

The rearrangement joins TRBV4-2 to TRBJ1-2, with 7 bases aligning to TRBD1. The CDR3 consists of 15 residues. Germline-derived CDR1 and CDR2 are LGHNA and YNFKEQ. Unmatched junction bases numbered 9, after V lost 4 bases and J lost 4 bases. The DNA for the CDR3 is TGTGCCAGCAGCCCGCGGACAGGAGAACGCTATGGCTACACCTTC. The encoded protein is CASSPRTGERYGYTF.

The gene calls are TRBV7-2 and TRBJ2-3; 7 bases line up with TRBD2. The CDR3 totals 16 residues. V shed 3 bases, J shed 0 bases, and the junction held 6 bases outside the gene matches. The germline gives CDR1 SGHTA, CDR2 FQGNSA. The CDR3 DNA follows: TGTGCCAGCAGCTTGATGGGGGGGGGAAGCACAGATACGCAGTATTTT. It specifies CASSLMGGGSTDTQYF.

The chain is built from TRBV19 and TRBJ2-5; no reliable D call. The germline V gene encodes CDR1 LNHDA and CDR2 SQIVND (reference sequence). Trimming shortened V by 3 bases and J by 5 bases, and 10 bases separated the two germline ends. The CDR3 is made up of 13 amino acids. The CDR3 nucleotides read TGTGCCAGTAGTATGGCTGGCGAGGAGACCCAGTACTTC. This translates into CASSMAGEETQYF.

V usage is TRBV3-1 and J usage is TRBJ2-1, with D unclear. Germline V gene lookup returns CDR1 LGHDT and CDR2 YNNKEL (reference sequence). Trimming took 0 bases from V and 5 from J, leaving 5 bases between them. The CDR3 contains 13 residues. CDR3 residues: CASSQDYNNEQFF. DNA of the CDR3: TGTGCCAGCAGCCAAGATTATAACAATGAGCAGTTCTTC.

This clonotype was detected a few times. The chain recombines TRBV4-3 with TRBJ2-6; 8 bases agree with TRBD2. This CDR3 spans 17 amino acids. V gave up 5 bases and J gave up 0 bases; unmatched junction bases: 6. Per germline, CDR1 LGHNA and CDR2 YSLEER. The chain's CDR3 is CASSKSGGNSGANVLTF. CDR3 nucleotide sequence: TGCGCCAGCAGCAAGAGCGGGGGCAACTCTGGGGCCAACGTCCTGACTTTC.

This clonotype was seen a handful of times. The chain uses TRBV7-2 and TRBJ2-5; D is uncertain. The CDR3 extends over 12 amino acids. CDR1 is SGHTA and CDR2 is FQGNSA in the germline V gene. The V end was cut by 5 bases, the J end by 5 bases, with 9 bases between. Here the CDR3 DNA reads TGTGCCAGCAGCATCTACGGGGAGACCCAGTACTTC. Translating it yields CASSIYGETQYF. Together with reference TRBV7-2 and TRBJ2-5, the CDR3 gives the full variable domain: GAGVSQSPSNKVTEKGKDVELRCDPISGHTALYWYRQSLGQGLEFLIYFQGNSAPDKSGLPSDRFSAERTGGSVSTLTIQRTQQEDSAVYLCASSIYGETQYFGPGTRLLVL.

This clonotype has only a few counts. The chain joins TRBV5-1 to TRBJ2-7, with 8 positions matching TRBD2. CDR3 length: 14 residues. The J segment lost 9 bases and the V segment lost 7 bases, leaving 15 bases of the junction unmatched. Germline CDR1 SGHRS, CDR2 YFSETQ. The CDR3 protein is CASSIGAGALPQYF. CDR3 nucleotides: TGCGCCAGCTCAATAGGAGCGGGGGCCCTACCGCAGTACTTC.

This clonotype has just a few counts. This sequence joins TRBV5-1 and TRBJ2-4; no clear D gene. V was trimmed by 4 bases and J by 0 bases, leaving 11 bases between them. The CDR3 length is 15 residues. Germline-derived CDR1 and CDR2 are SGHRS and YFSETQ. Written as DNA, the CDR3 is TGCGCCAGCAGCCTAAACGGGCTAGCCAAAAACATTCAGTACTTC. Protein: CASSLNGLAKNIQYF.

This clonotype was observed a few times. This chain joins TRBV7-2 and TRBJ2-7; a weak D match, TRBD2 (6 bases). This CDR3 spans 13 amino acids. V was pared by 4 bases and J by 6 bases, with 13 bases between. Germline assignment: CDR1 SGHTA and CDR2 FQGNSA. Written as DNA, the CDR3 is TGTGCCAGCAGCTCGGGACTCCTGGGCGAGCAGTACTTC. As protein: CASSSGLLGEQYF.

This sequence joins TRBV7-9 and TRBJ1-4; maybe TRBD1 (6 bases). The V end was cut by 5 bases, the J end by 0 bases, with 13 bases between. The CDR3 is made up of 16 amino acids. Germline loops: CDR1 SEHNR, CDR2 FQNEAQ (reference sequence). Here the CDR3 reads CASSPGQSATNEKLFF. The CDR3 DNA reads TGTGCCAGCAGCCCCGGACAGAGTGCAACTAATGAAAAACTGTTTTTT.

The V and J genes are TRBV6-5 and TRBJ1-2; no clear D. The CDR3 runs to 16 residues. Germline-derived CDR1 and CDR2 are MNHEY and SVGAGI. Deletions cut 6 bases from V and 7 bases from J, with 24 bases between. CDR3 in amino acids: CASSQRNFGGSGGYTF. DNA for the CDR3: TGTGCCAGCAGCCAACGTAATTTTGGCGGCAGTGGTGGCTACACCTTC.

Comments on this clonotype: Germline and junction disagree at one end, which may indicate a read error. The chain recombines TRBV13 with TRBJ2-7, with D tentatively TRBD2 (6 bases). The germline V gene has CDR1 PRHDT and CDR2 FYEKMQ (reference sequence). This CDR3 is built from 15 residues. The CDR3 region has the DNA TGCGCCAGCAGCTTTTGGGGGGAAAATTCCTACGAGCAGTACTTC. Amino acids: CASSFWGENSYEQYF.

The chain recombines TRBV6-2 or TRBV6-3 with TRBJ2-1, with D possibly matching TRBD2 (6 bases). The germline V and J ends were trimmed by 5 bases and 12 bases, with 11 bases remaining between them. Germline V gene sequence: CDR1 MNHEY, CDR2 SVGEGT. The CDR3 is 11 amino acids. CDR3 amino acids: CASSKGGPQFF. The CDR3 bases are TGTGCCAGCAGTAAGGGAGGTCCGCAGTTCTTC.

In this sample, this clonotype turned up a few times. The chain recombines TRBV5-4 with TRBJ2-1; TRBD1 is a possible D gene (6 bases). The V and J ends lost 4 bases and 5 bases respectively, with 19 bases between them. Per the germline V gene, CDR1 is SGHNT and CDR2 is YYREEE (reference sequence). The CDR3 runs 16 residues. CDR3 amino acids: CASSPISPGHDNEQFF. DNA of the CDR3: TGTGCCAGCAGCCCTATATCTCCGGGACACGACAATGAGCAGTTCTTC.

This clonotype appeared a few times. V usage is TRBV5-5 and J usage is TRBJ1-2; the D gene is possibly TRBD1 (6 bases). This CDR3 contains 14 residues. Germline-derived CDR1 and CDR2 are SGHKS and YYEKEE (reference sequence). Trimming took off 6 bases at V and 4 bases at J, with 16 bases between the two ends. CDR3 region: CASTPGGRTYGYTF. CDR3 bases: TGTGCCAGCACCCCGGGGGGCAGGACCTATGGCTACACCTTC.

Concerning this clonotype: A much larger clone differs by one base, so this may be a read error. The chain is built from TRBV4-3 and TRBJ2-7, with TRBD2 as a possible D gene (5 bases). The CDR3 runs to 14 residues. Germline V gene data show CDR1 as LGHNA and CDR2 as YSLEER. Here the CDR3 DNA reads TGCGCCAGCAGCCCAAGAGGGATCGGCAACGAGCGGTACTTC. Translated: CASSPRGIGNERYF.

This clonotype was counted between two and nine times. V and J are TRBV7-2 and TRBJ1-3; D remains unclear. V was trimmed by 4 bases and J by 0 bases, leaving 4 bases between them. Germline lookup yields CDR1 SGHTA and CDR2 FQGNSA. This CDR3 region has 13 residues. The CDR3 DNA follows: TGTGCCAGCAGCTCGAGCTCTGGAAACACCATATATTTT. It encodes CASSSSSGNTIYF.

The V and J genes are TRBV30 and TRBJ2-5, with 9 nucleotides matching TRBD1. Germline V gene data show CDR1 as GTSNPN and CDR2 as SVGIG (reference sequence). Trimming took 1 base from V and 7 from J; bases not matched to a gene: 1. This CDR3 comprises 12 residues. The CDR3 DNA sequence: TGTGCCTGGAGTGGACAGGGGGGGACCCAGTACTTC. This gives the protein CAWSGQGGTQYF.

The genes are TRBV6-6 and TRBJ2-3; 8 bases line up with TRBD2. Germline assignment: CDR1 MNHNY and CDR2 SVGAGI (reference sequence). CDR3 length: 16 residues. V lost 5 bases to trimming and J lost 5 bases; unmatched junction nucleotides: 12. The CDR3 sequence: CASSTELAVGGDTQYF. CDR3 coding DNA: TGTGCCAGCAGTACCGAACTAGCGGTAGGAGGAGATACGCAGTATTTT.

The V call is TRBV12-3 or TRBV12-4, the J call TRBJ2-7, with a weak D call TRBD2 (6 bases). CDR3 length: 17 amino acids. Trimming removed 3 bases at V and 0 bases at J, with 18 bases between. CDR3 sequence: CASSFRRVGEVSYEQYF. In DNA form, the CDR3 reads TGTGCCAGCAGTTTCCGCCGGGTGGGGGAGGTCTCCTACGAGCAGTACTTC.

This clonotype was seen just once. The chain is built from TRBV6-1 and TRBJ2-2, with 9 nucleotides matching TRBD2. Germline V gene data show CDR1 as MNHNS and CDR2 as SASEGT. Trimming took 10 bases from V and 0 from J; bases not matched to a gene: 3. This CDR3 has 14 amino acids. The CDR3 reads CATTSGPNTGELFF. The CDR3 DNA is TGTGCCACTACTAGCGGGCCGAACACCGGGGAGCTGTTTTTT.

The chain recombines TRBV12-3 or TRBV12-4 with TRBJ1-2; maybe TRBD1 (6 bases). The CDR3 runs to 14 residues. V gave up 6 bases and J gave up 6 bases, with 17 bases separating them. The CDR3 bases are TGTGCCAGCAGCCTAGGGGGGCTTTCGGATGGCTACACCTTC. Protein: CASSLGGLSDGYTF.